These T cell receptor beta chains were read from a single sample in a study of T cells in Graves' hyperthyroidism and ophthalmopathy. Via MiXCR, TCRdb re-called the multiplex PCR reads, giving one row per CDR3 protein. The table shows 400,000 to 550,000 distinct CDR3 sequences, with about an eighth occurring only once. Sequenced: blood. The receptors stem from a woman aged 18-29 years with Graves' hyperthyroidism. Both conserved end residues are part of each CDR3. The order of the fields is J gene, V gene, D gene, clone size, CDR3 DNA, CDR3 protein. The D gene is left open where the match is weak. Some rows mark clone size as missing; the rest say once, few, many or name a class of expanded clone.

j_call: TRBJ1-2
v_call: TRBV3-1
d_call: .
clone_size: few
cdr3_nt: TGTGCCAGCAGCCAAGCAGGGTCTCAACTCAATGGCTACACCTTC
cdr3_aa: CASSQAGSQLNGYTF

j_call: TRBJ1-3
v_call: TRBV5-1
d_call: .
clone_size: few
cdr3_nt: TGCGCCAGCAGCCCCCGGGACACCTTCTCTGGAAACACCATATATTTT
cdr3_aa: CASSPRDTFSGNTIYF

j_call: TRBJ1-1
v_call: TRBV30
d_call: TRBD1
clone_size: many
cdr3_nt: TGTGCCTGGAGTGGACAGGGGAAGTTTGGCACTGAAGCTTTCTTT
cdr3_aa: CAWSGQGKFGTEAFF

j_call: TRBJ1-6
v_call: TRBV5-6
d_call: .
clone_size: few
cdr3_nt: TGTGCCAGCAGCTTGGCAGGGTTCAACTCACCCCTCCACTTT
cdr3_aa: CASSLAGFNSPLHF

j_call: TRBJ2-1
v_call: TRBV19
d_call: .
clone_size: many
cdr3_nt: TGTGCCAGTAGTATAGGGGGGACCGATGAGCAGTTCTTC
cdr3_aa: CASSIGGTDEQFF

j_call: TRBJ1-2
v_call: TRBV20-1
d_call: .
clone_size: many
cdr3_nt: TGCAGTGCTCGACGGACCTTTAACTATGGCTACACCTTC
cdr3_aa: CSARRTFNYGYTF

j_call: TRBJ2-2
v_call: TRBV2
d_call: TRBD2
clone_size: many
cdr3_nt: TGTGCCAGCAGTGGGGGGGGAGCGGGAGTCACCGGGGAGCTGTTTTTT
cdr3_aa: CASSGGGAGVTGELFF

j_call: TRBJ2-5
v_call: TRBV12-3/TRBV12-4
d_call: .
clone_size: many
cdr3_nt: TGTGCCAGCTCCCTGGGGGGGCTGAAGGTACAAGAGACCCAGTACTTC
cdr3_aa: CASSLGGLKVQETQYF

j_call: TRBJ2-1
v_call: TRBV10-3
d_call: TRBD2
clone_size: few
cdr3_nt: TGTGCCATCAGTGACCCGGGACTAGCGGTCTCCTACAATGAGCAGTTCTTC
cdr3_aa: CAISDPGLAVSYNEQFF

j_call: TRBJ1-2
v_call: TRBV7-2
d_call: .
clone_size: many
cdr3_nt: TGTGCCAGCAGCTTACCAGCTGACCCTTATGGCTACACCTTC
cdr3_aa: CASSLPADPYGYTF

j_call: TRBJ1-1
v_call: TRBV5-1
d_call: .
clone_size: many
cdr3_nt: TGCGCCAGCAGCTTGGTACCGAACACTGAAGCTTTCTTT
cdr3_aa: CASSLVPNTEAFF

j_call: TRBJ1-1
v_call: TRBV5-1
d_call: .
clone_size: .
cdr3_nt: TGCGCCAGCAGCTTGGGGGGTGGGACTGAAGCTTCCTTT
cdr3_aa: CASSLGGGTEASF

j_call: TRBJ2-7
v_call: TRBV6-1
d_call: .
clone_size: many
cdr3_nt: TGTGCCAGCAGTGAACCCGGTGGCGGAACCTACGAGCAGTACTTC
cdr3_aa: CASSEPGGGTYEQYF

j_call: TRBJ2-1
v_call: TRBV27
d_call: .
clone_size: many
cdr3_nt: TGTGCCAGCAGCCCGGGACAGGGTCCGGTGGGCGGGAGGCCCCCCAATGAGCAGTTCTTC
cdr3_aa: CASSPGQGPVGGRPPNEQFF

j_call: TRBJ2-1
v_call: TRBV6-1
d_call: .
clone_size: many
cdr3_nt: TGTGCCAGCAAAGAGGATAGTGAGCAGTTCTTC
cdr3_aa: CASKEDSEQFF

j_call: TRBJ2-1
v_call: TRBV7-3
d_call: .
clone_size: many
cdr3_nt: TGTGCCAGCAGCTCGACACGGAGCTCCTACAATGAGCAGTTCTTC
cdr3_aa: CASSSTRSSYNEQFF

j_call: TRBJ2-3
v_call: TRBV20-1
d_call: .
clone_size: many
cdr3_nt: TGCAGTGCTAGGACCCCCCATGGGCGGAACACAGATACGCAGTATTTT
cdr3_aa: CSARTPHGRNTDTQYF

j_call: TRBJ1-1
v_call: TRBV7-3
d_call: .
clone_size: many
cdr3_nt: TGTGCCAGCAGCTTAAACCCTGGACAGTCCCTTGGAGCTTTCTTT
cdr3_aa: CASSLNPGQSLGAFF

j_call: TRBJ1-5
v_call: TRBV18
d_call: .
clone_size: .
cdr3_nt: TGTGCCAGCTCGCGACATCCCCTAAGGGAGGGGCTTGAATTCCACCCCCAGCATTTT
cdr3_aa: CASSRHPLREGLEFHPQHF

j_call: TRBJ1-4
v_call: TRBV12-3/TRBV12-4
d_call: .
clone_size: many
cdr3_nt: TGTGCCAGCAGCAAGGACGAAAAACTGTTTTTT
cdr3_aa: CASSKDEKLFF

j_call: TRBJ2-3
v_call: TRBV12-3/TRBV12-4
d_call: .
clone_size: many
cdr3_nt: TGTGCCAGCAGTCCAAAGGGGTCCTCGGGGGATACGCAGTATTTT
cdr3_aa: CASSPKGSSGDTQYF

j_call: TRBJ1-2
v_call: TRBV9
d_call: .
clone_size: .
cdr3_nt: TGTGCCAGCAGCGTAGAAGGGGGTGGCTACACCTTC
cdr3_aa: CASSVEGGGYTF

j_call: TRBJ1-4
v_call: TRBV30
d_call: .
clone_size: many
cdr3_nt: TGTGCCTGGAGTGTACACGGGGCGGCTAATGAAAAACTGTTTTTT
cdr3_aa: CAWSVHGAANEKLFF

j_call: TRBJ2-7
v_call: TRBV11-2
d_call: .
clone_size: few
cdr3_nt: TGTGCCAGCAGCTTGCTGGGAACGGGCGAGCAGTACTTC
cdr3_aa: CASSLLGTGEQYF

j_call: TRBJ1-1
v_call: TRBV5-1
d_call: .
clone_size: few
cdr3_nt: TGCGCCAGCAGCTTGGCGACACCGACAGGAGCTTTCTTT
cdr3_aa: CASSLATPTGAFF

j_call: TRBJ1-2
v_call: TRBV7-9
d_call: .
clone_size: many
cdr3_nt: TGTGCCAGCAGCTTACGAGGAGAGAACTATGGCTACACCTTC
cdr3_aa: CASSLRGENYGYTF

j_call: TRBJ1-1
v_call: TRBV11-3
d_call: TRBD1
clone_size: many
cdr3_nt: TGTGCCAGCAGCTTAAAGGAGAGGGGGCATAGAGGTAGTGGCACTGAAGCTTTCTTT
cdr3_aa: CASSLKERGHRGSGTEAFF

j_call: TRBJ1-5
v_call: TRBV30
d_call: .
clone_size: .
cdr3_nt: TGTGCCTGGTCAGGTTACGGGGGCCAGCCCCAGCATTTT
cdr3_aa: CAWSGYGGQPQHF

j_call: TRBJ1-1
v_call: TRBV19
d_call: .
clone_size: many
cdr3_nt: TGTGCCAGTAGTTATGGGCATGGCGACACTGAAGCTTTCTTT
cdr3_aa: CASSYGHGDTEAFF

j_call: TRBJ2-7
v_call: TRBV12-3/TRBV12-4
d_call: .
clone_size: many
cdr3_nt: TGTGCCAGCAGCTTACCGGGGATCTACGAGCAGTACTTC
cdr3_aa: CASSLPGIYEQYF

j_call: TRBJ2-6
v_call: TRBV29-1
d_call: .
clone_size: many
cdr3_nt: TGCAGCGAACGAACGAGGAGGGGCTCGGGGGCCAACGTCCTGACTTTC
cdr3_aa: CSERTRRGSGANVLTF

j_call: TRBJ1-2
v_call: TRBV19
d_call: .
clone_size: many
cdr3_nt: TGTGCCAGTACCGGAGTAGAATATGGCTACACCTTC
cdr3_aa: CASTGVEYGYTF

j_call: TRBJ2-5
v_call: TRBV12-3/TRBV12-4
d_call: .
clone_size: many
cdr3_nt: TGTGCCAGCAGCCTTTTCCCCGAGGGGGAGACCCAGTACTTC
cdr3_aa: CASSLFPEGETQYF

j_call: TRBJ1-1
v_call: TRBV5-1
d_call: .
clone_size: many
cdr3_nt: TGCGCCAGCAGCTTGCAACTGTTGAGGGTAGGGGGCACTGAAGCTTTCTTT
cdr3_aa: CASSLQLLRVGGTEAFF

j_call: TRBJ2-2
v_call: TRBV12-3/TRBV12-4
d_call: TRBD2
clone_size: many
cdr3_nt: TGTGCCAGCAGTTTGGGGGGGAGGAGCGACACCGGGGAGCTGTTTTTT
cdr3_aa: CASSLGGRSDTGELFF

j_call: TRBJ1-5
v_call: TRBV27
d_call: TRBD1
clone_size: many
cdr3_nt: TGTGCCAGCAGTTTCGGGACAGTAGGTCAGCCCCAGCATTTT
cdr3_aa: CASSFGTVGQPQHF

j_call: TRBJ1-1
v_call: TRBV7-9
d_call: .
clone_size: many
cdr3_nt: TGTGCCAGCAGCTTAGACACGGGGCGTCCCACCTCCTCCGCTGAAGCTTTCTTT
cdr3_aa: CASSLDTGRPTSSAEAFF

j_call: TRBJ2-3
v_call: TRBV10-3
d_call: TRBD2
clone_size: many
cdr3_nt: TGTGCCATCAAGCGGGAGGGCCGAATCACAGATACGCAGTATTTT
cdr3_aa: CAIKREGRITDTQYF

j_call: TRBJ1-6
v_call: TRBV18
d_call: .
clone_size: many
cdr3_nt: TGTGCCAGCTCACCTGAGTCGGGGGGCAGAACACCCCTCCACTTT
cdr3_aa: CASSPESGGRTPLHF

j_call: TRBJ1-5
v_call: TRBV4-1
d_call: .
clone_size: .
cdr3_nt: TGCGCCAGCAGCCAAGACGGATCCAACAGGTATCAGCCCCAGCATTTT
cdr3_aa: CASSQDGSNRYQPQHF

j_call: TRBJ1-3
v_call: TRBV18
d_call: TRBD1
clone_size: many
cdr3_nt: TGTGCCAGCTCACCACCTCGGACAGGCCAGGGAAACACCATATATTTT
cdr3_aa: CASSPPRTGQGNTIYF